The T cell receptor beta chain under discussion was sequenced for a study of beta chain features in type 1 diabetes. Study-level background: The study examined around 100 million sorted cells across all samples. Study results and caveats: Insertions were fewer and deletions more numerous at VDJ junctions in type 1 diabetes patients. TCRB CDR3s were moderately but significantly shorter in Type 1 diabetes patients in all four CD4+ subsets. Across patients, naive, central memory and Treg TCRB repertoires exhibited apparently greater similarity than was observed across healthy donors.

CDR1 and CDR2 (germline): DFQATT, SNEGSKA (reference sequence). V lost 7 bases, J lost 9 bases, and 16 bases lay in between. This CDR3 has 11 amino acids. Only a few counts were recorded for this clone. What it recognizes is unknown. Reverse transcribing all isolated RNA meant expressed TCRB transcripts were sequenced. TCRdb's table, derived via immunoSEQ multiplex PCR, lists solely in-frame clones and lacks some. The table has around 600,000 clones, 9.5% to 15% seen once; the top ten hold over 0.1%. Source material: naive CD4+ T cells from blood. This receptor was identified in a man younger than 40 with type 1 diabetes. This sequence joins TRBV20-1 and TRBJ2-7; a weak D match, TRBD2 (6 bases). The CDR3, as DNA: TGCAGTGGGAGATGGGGGGAGGCGCAGTACTTC. This codes for CSGRWGEAQYF.